A selection of T cell receptor beta chains follows, all from one sample in a study of identical twins. TCRdb reprocessed the 5' RACE reads via MiXCR and lists one record per CDR3 protein. The table includes 200,000 to 300,000 distinct CDR3 sequences, approximately 10% detected once. Sequencing was carried out using memory T cells sorted from blood. The receptors originated from a man aged 45-60 years in good health. CDR3s include the opening cysteine and the closing phenylalanine or tryptophan. D genes are given only for firm matches. Clone size is shown for a subset of rows, as once, few, many or a class of expanded clone.

TRBJ1-4,few,TRBD1,15,TRBV7-9,TGTGCCAGCAGCTTAGGGGACAGGGCTTGGGAAAAACTGTTTTTT,CASSLGDRAWEKLFF
TRBJ2-1,many,-,12,TRBV5-1,TGCGCCAGCAGCTTGCCTGGTAATGAGCAGTTCTTC,CASSLPGNEQFF
TRBJ2-3,many,TRBD1,15,TRBV11-2,TGTGCCAGCAGCGTGGACAGGGGTGGGACAGATACGCAGTATTTT,CASSVDRGGTDTQYF
TRBJ2-1,-,TRBD2,14,TRBV20-1,TGCAGTGCTAGAGATGGCAGGCGGGGGAATGAGCAGTTCTTC,CSARDGRRGNEQFF
TRBJ2-5,many,TRBD1,14,TRBV5-1,TGCGCCAGCAGCACGACAGGGGTCCAAGAGACCCAGTACTTC,CASSTTGVQETQYF
TRBJ2-1,-,TRBD2,17,TRBV25-1,TGTGCCAGCAGTGAATTTAGAGCGGGAGGGCCGTGGAATGAGCAGTTCTTC,CASSEFRAGGPWNEQFF
TRBJ2-3,many,-,15,TRBV9,TGTGCCAGCGGGACGGGGTTTGCTAGCACAGATACGCAGTATTTT,CASGTGFASTDTQYF
TRBJ2-1,-,TRBD2,13,TRBV6-2/TRBV6-3,TGTGCCAGCAGTTCGACTAGCGGTAATGAGCAGTTCTTC,CASSSTSGNEQFF
TRBJ1-6,-,-,17,TRBV10-3,TGTGCCATCAGTGTTCGGCAGGACAGCTCCTATAATTCACCCCTCCACTTT,CAISVRQDSSYNSPLHF
TRBJ2-4,many,-,16,TRBV28,TGTGCCAGCAGTTTCTTGGGCGAAACCTACAAAAACATTCAGTACTTC,CASSFLGETYKNIQYF
TRBJ1-1,many,-,16,TRBV5-1,TGCGCCAGCAGCTTGGCCCCTACAGGGAGCGGCACTGAAGCTTTCTTT,CASSLAPTGSGTEAFF
TRBJ2-7,-,-,14,TRBV3-1,TGTGCCAGCAGCCAGTTTTTTGGGGGCTACGAGCAGTACTTC,CASSQFFGGYEQYF
TRBJ2-5,many,-,16,TRBV28,TGTGCCAGCAGTTTCCGGGACTTGGGGGCCCAAGAGACCCAGTACTTC,CASSFRDLGAQETQYF
TRBJ1-1,few,-,16,TRBV4-2,TGTGCCAGCAGCCAATTGCCAGTGCGGGGTGGCACTGAAGCTTTCTTT,CASSQLPVRGGTEAFF
TRBJ1-6,few,TRBD1,16,TRBV6-2/TRBV6-3,TGTGCCAGCAGTTACGGGACAGGGACCTATAATTCACCCCTCCACTTT,CASSYGTGTYNSPLHF
TRBJ2-5,-,-,14,TRBV25-1,TGTGCCAGCGGGGAGACAGGCACCCAAGAGACCCAGTACTTC,CASGETGTQETQYF
TRBJ2-7,many,-,14,TRBV18,TGTGCCAGCTCACCAAATCGGCAGAACTACGAGCAGTACTTC,CASSPNRQNYEQYF
TRBJ2-5,many,TRBD2,14,TRBV20-1,TGCAGTGCTAGGGACCCGGGCGGGAGAGAGACCCAGTACTTC,CSARDPGGRETQYF
TRBJ1-4,many,TRBD1,15,TRBV5-1,TGCGCCAGCAGCTCAGCCGGGACAGGCGGGGAAAAACTGTTTTTT,CASSSAGTGGEKLFF
TRBJ1-1,many,-,15,TRBV5-1,TGCGCCAGCAGCAAACAAAACGCAGAGCTCGCGGAAGCTTTCTTT,CASSKQNAELAEAFF
TRBJ2-5,few,TRBD2,15,TRBV10-3,TGTGCCATCAGTGAGTCGACTAGCGGGGAAGAGACCCAGTACTTC,CAISESTSGEETQYF
TRBJ2-3,many,-,11,TRBV3-1,TGTGCCAGCAGCCGAGGGGATACGCAGTATTTT,CASSRGDTQYF
TRBJ1-6,few,-,15,TRBV20-1,TGCAGTGCTAGAGATTCTCAAGGGATAGGGTCACCCCTCCACTTT,CSARDSQGIGSPLHF
TRBJ2-7,-,TRBD1,13,TRBV7-2,TGTGCCAGCAGCTTGGGACAGGGCGTCGAGCAGTACTTC,CASSLGQGVEQYF
TRBJ2-7,few,TRBD1,12,TRBV27,TGTGCCAGCAAGCAGGGGGCGTACGAGCAGTACTTC,CASKQGAYEQYF
TRBJ2-7,-,TRBD2,14,TRBV9,TGTGCCAGCTCCGTGAGCGGGATGTCTGACGAGCAGTACTTC,CASSVSGMSDEQYF
TRBJ1-4,few,-,15,TRBV5-1,TGCGCCAGCAGCGCAGAAGGCAGCCGGAATGAAAAACTGTTTTTT,CASSAEGSRNEKLFF
TRBJ1-3,many,-,11,TRBV12-3/TRBV12-4,TGTGCCAGCAGTTTGCGAAACACCATATATTTT,CASSLRNTIYF
TRBJ1-6,-,TRBD1,15,TRBV7-8,TGTGCCAGCAGCTTAATCGGGACAGGGAATTCACCCCTCCACTTT,CASSLIGTGNSPLHF
TRBJ2-5,-,-,15,TRBV5-1,TGCGCCAGCAGCACCAGCCCGGGGGTATATGAGACCCAGTACTTC,CASSTSPGVYETQYF
TRBJ2-5,-,TRBD2,15,TRBV7-2,TGTGCCAGCAGCTTATGGTCTAGGGGAGGGGAGACCCAGTACTTC,CASSLWSRGGETQYF